The clone carrying this T cell receptor beta chain was recorded at least ten times. Antigen: not known. TCRdb itself ran the RT-PCR reads through MiXCR, one entry per CDR3 protein. This sample has around 480,000 distinct CDR3 sequences, with roughly 11% found just once. This CDR3 spans 14 amino acids. V was pared by 6 bases and J by 2 bases, with 6 bases of the junction left unmatched. The data were taken from a study of response to subunit inactivated influenza vaccine. General study points: Only a handful of new T cells, the authors suggested, are recruited with each seasonal influenza vaccination.

This receptor was identified in a man between 50 and 59 years old who received an inactivated influenza vaccine. This specimen was PBMCs from blood, taken more than 35 days after vaccination. V usage is TRBV12-3 or TRBV12-4 and J usage is TRBJ2-7; 8 bases are a match to TRBD2. For the CDR3, the DNA is TGTGCCAGCAGCTTCGGGGGGGGGGCCTACGAGCAGTACTTC. Its protein is CASSFGGGAYEQYF.